This TCR beta chain was identified during a study of T cell clonality in common variable immunodeficiency. Study-level findings and limits: Common variable immunodeficiency TCR beta sequences reportedly had fewer deletions and N-nucleotide insertions. CVID subjects showed higher TCRbeta clonality than healthy controls.

Unmatched junction bases numbered 10, after V lost 7 bases and J lost 6 bases. This CDR3 is 14 amino acids long. Germline CDR1 PRHDT, CDR2 FYEKMQ (reference sequence). This clone was counted many times. Its antigen remains unknown. The CDR3 end falls 3 residues outside the read, so it is completed with the germline J gene. Assay used: immunoSEQ multiplex PCR; TCRdb lists only in-frame clones, some missing. The sample counts roughly 30,000 clones, none seen once; the ten largest own 29%. The sequenced sample was peripheral blood mononuclear cells. The chain joins TRBV13 to TRBJ2-3, with 7 bases fitting TRBD2. The sequence was obtained from a human donor with common variable immunodeficiency. Here the CDR3 reads CASNLGGAEDTQYF. The part of the CDR3 DNA that was read is TGTGCCAGCAACCTGGGAGGGGCCGAGGATACG.